This T cell receptor beta chain appears in the sequencing data of a study of T cell repertoires in cytomegalovirus infection. The overall study: Epitope selection comprised recently identified HLA-C-restricted CMV epitopes and well-studied HLA-B-restricted CMV epitopes. Both CMV infection and a matching HLA type were indicated by public TCR beta signatures. The study's findings and limits: Using cumulative public TCR beta family frequency, the authors identified those who carried CMV together with the relevant HLA. Within the response measured ex vivo, HLA-C-restricted CMV-specific TCR beta clonotypes were dominant.

About this clonotype: Its antigen is undetermined.

TCRdb reanalysed the reads using MiXCR and keeps one entry per CDR3 protein. The sample has just under 500,000 distinct CDR3 sequences, about 33% seen once. The receptor was isolated from a human donor in good health (CMV status not recorded). Some clones in this sample may be carry-over from other donors' samples. Material: cultured PBMCs, obtained from culture after CMV antigen stimulation.

CDR3 region: CASSGWTSGFNEQFF. The CDR3 nucleotides are TGTGCCAGCAGCGGCTGGACTAGCGGGTTCAATGAGCAGTTCTTC. The chain recombines TRBV7-4 with TRBJ2-1; 11 positions agree with TRBD2. Per germline, CDR1 SGHVT and CDR2 SQSDAQ. The CDR3 is 15 residues long. The V segment lost 5 bases and the J segment 6 bases; nucleotides outside the gene matches: 6.